This T cell receptor (beta chain) was captured by sequencing in a study of blood T cell repertoires in COVID-19. The assay was immunoSEQ multiplex PCR, and TCRdb's table has in-frame clones only and misses some. The sample shows 250,000 to 300,000 clones, about 88% of them seen only once. Germline values: CDR1 SGHAT, CDR2 FQNNGV. This CDR3 has 14 residues. The V end lost 9 bases, the J end lost 4 bases, and 15 bases lay between the germline ends. J is TRBJ1-4 and V is TRBV11-2; no definite D call. This clonotype was obtained from a woman aged 55-69 years in a cohort exposed to, infected with or recovered from COVID-19 (not recorded which). The source material was PBMCs or T cells enriched from blood (not recorded which). CDR3 protein: CASTGVRGNEKLFF. In DNA, the CDR3 is TGTGCCAGTACCGGGGTTCGGGGTAATGAAAAACTGTTTTTT.